Listed below are T cell receptor beta chains from one sample, sequenced in a study of monozygotic twins with inflammatory bowel disease. TCRdb re-called the 5' RACE reads and shows each CDR3 protein once, DNA omitted. The sample has fewer than 350,000 distinct CDR3 sequences; the top ten hold around 2%. Sample: blood. The receptor set was obtained from a human donor with ulcerative colitis or Crohn's disease, or a healthy co-twin of an affected twin (not recorded which). Each CDR3 is given with its conserved first and last residue.

v_gene	j_gene	len	CDR3aa
TRBV5-1	TRBJ2-3	15	CASSSLGKGTDTQYF
TRBV4-3	TRBJ2-7	17	CASSQDHSSGGSYEQYF
TRBV18	TRBJ2-7	15	CASSPIRGSSYEQYF
TRBV5-4	TRBJ2-3	15	CASSPGGYGPDTQYF
TRBV3-1	TRBJ2-2	15	CASSGDRANTGELFF
TRBV20-1	TRBJ1-1	12	CSGGRGNTEAFF
TRBV4-1	TRBJ2-7	18	CASSHGTSGMTAAYEQYF
TRBV27	TRBJ2-3	13	CASSFLITDTQYF
TRBV6-5	TRBJ2-1	13	CASSYGSSGGRFF
TRBV5-1	TRBJ2-2	14	CASTTTPNTGELFF
TRBV27	TRBJ1-4	13	CASSLSRGEKLFF
TRBV29-1	TRBJ2-7	14	CSVDMGTSVYEQYF
TRBV20-1	TRBJ2-3	15	CSATSTGLVADTQYF
TRBV5-1	TRBJ2-6	15	CASSLDSAGANVLTF